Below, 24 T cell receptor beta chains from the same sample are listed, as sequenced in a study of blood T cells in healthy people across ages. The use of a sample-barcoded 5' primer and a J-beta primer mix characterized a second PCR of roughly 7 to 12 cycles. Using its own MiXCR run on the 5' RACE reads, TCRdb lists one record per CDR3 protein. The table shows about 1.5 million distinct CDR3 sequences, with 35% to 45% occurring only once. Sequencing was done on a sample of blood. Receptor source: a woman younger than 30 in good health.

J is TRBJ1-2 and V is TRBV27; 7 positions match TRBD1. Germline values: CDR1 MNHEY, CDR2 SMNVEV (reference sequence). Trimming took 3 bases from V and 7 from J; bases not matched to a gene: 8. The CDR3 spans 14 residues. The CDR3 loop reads CASSFSPGGSGYTF. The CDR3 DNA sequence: TGTGCCAGCAGTTTCTCTCCAGGGGGGTCTGGCTACACCTTC.

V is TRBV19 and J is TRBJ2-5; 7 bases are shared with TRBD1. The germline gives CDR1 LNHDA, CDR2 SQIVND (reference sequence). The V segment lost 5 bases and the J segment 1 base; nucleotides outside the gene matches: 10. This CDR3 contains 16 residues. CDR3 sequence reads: CASSPRTGPGQETQYF. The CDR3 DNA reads TGTGCCAGTAGTCCCCGGACAGGACCGGGCCAAGAGACCCAGTACTTC.

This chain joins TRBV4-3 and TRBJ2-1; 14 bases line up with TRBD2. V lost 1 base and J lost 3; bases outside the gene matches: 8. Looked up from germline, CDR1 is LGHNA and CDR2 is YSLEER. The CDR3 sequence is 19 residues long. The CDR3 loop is CASSQVGLAGESFYNEQFF. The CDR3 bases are TGCGCCAGCAGCCAAGTGGGACTAGCGGGAGAAAGTTTCTACAATGAGCAGTTCTTC.

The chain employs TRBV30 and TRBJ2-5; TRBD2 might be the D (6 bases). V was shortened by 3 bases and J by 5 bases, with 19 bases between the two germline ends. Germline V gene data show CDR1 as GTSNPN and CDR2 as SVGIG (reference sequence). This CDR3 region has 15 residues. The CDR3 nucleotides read TGTGCCTGGAGATCGATCACTAGCCTCAAGGAGACCCAGTACTTC. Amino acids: CAWRSITSLKETQYF.

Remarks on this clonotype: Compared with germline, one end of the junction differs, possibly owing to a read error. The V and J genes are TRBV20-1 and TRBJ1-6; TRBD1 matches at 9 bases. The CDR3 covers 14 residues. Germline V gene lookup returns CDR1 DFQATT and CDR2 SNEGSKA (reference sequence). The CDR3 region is CSASAGQGYSPPHF. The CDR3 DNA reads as TGCAGTGCTAGTGCCGGACAGGGGTACTCACCCCCCCACTTT.

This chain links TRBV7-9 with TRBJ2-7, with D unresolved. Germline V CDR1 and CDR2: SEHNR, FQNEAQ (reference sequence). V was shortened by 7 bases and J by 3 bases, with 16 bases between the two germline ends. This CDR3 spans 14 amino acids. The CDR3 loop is CASTPGRTYYEQYF. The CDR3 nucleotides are TGTGCCAGCACCCCGGGTAGGACCTACTACGAGCAGTACTTC.

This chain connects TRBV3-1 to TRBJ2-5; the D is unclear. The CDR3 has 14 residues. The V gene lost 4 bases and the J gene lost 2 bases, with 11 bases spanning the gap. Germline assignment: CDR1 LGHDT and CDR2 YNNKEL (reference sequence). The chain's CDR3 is CASSLRLTQETQYF. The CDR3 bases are TGTGCCAGCAGCCTCCGACTGACTCAAGAGACCCAGTACTTC.

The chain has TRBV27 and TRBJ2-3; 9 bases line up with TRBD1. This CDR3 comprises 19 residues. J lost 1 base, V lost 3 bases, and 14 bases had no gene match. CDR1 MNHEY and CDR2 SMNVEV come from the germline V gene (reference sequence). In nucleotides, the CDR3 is TGTGCCAGCAGTTTTCTGGGACAGGGCCTTCGGGACGGCACAGATACGCAGTATTTT. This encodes CASSFLGQGLRDGTDTQYF.

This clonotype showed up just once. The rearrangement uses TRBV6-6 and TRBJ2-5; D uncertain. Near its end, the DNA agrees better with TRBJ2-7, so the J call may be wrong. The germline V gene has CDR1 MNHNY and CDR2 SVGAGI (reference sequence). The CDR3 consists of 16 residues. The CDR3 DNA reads TGTGCCAGCACGTCGGCAGGCGCCGATGCCACCTACGAGCAGTACTTC. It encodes CASTSAGADATYEQYF.

The CDR3 DNA reads TGTGCCAGCAGCTCGGGGACCCCCGACGACCTTTTCCCCGCGAACACCGGGGAGCTGTTTTTT. Residues: CASSSGTPDDLFPANTGELFF. V usage is TRBV7-6 and J usage is TRBJ2-2; D may match TRBD1 or TRBD2 (5 bases each). CDR3 length equals 21 residues. Germline loops: CDR1 SGHVS, CDR2 FNYEAQ. The V and J ends lost 4 bases and 0 bases respectively, with 27 bases between them.

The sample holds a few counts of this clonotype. CDR3 amino acids: CASSPSGSTQYF. The DNA for the CDR3 is TGTGCCAGTAGTCCATCCGGTTCGACCCAGTACTTC. The chain is built from TRBV19 and TRBJ2-5; D remains unclear. The length of the CDR3 is 12 residues. Germline V gene sequence: CDR1 LNHDA, CDR2 SQIVND (reference sequence). With 5 bases removed from V and 7 bases from J, the gap between germline ends came to 11 bases.

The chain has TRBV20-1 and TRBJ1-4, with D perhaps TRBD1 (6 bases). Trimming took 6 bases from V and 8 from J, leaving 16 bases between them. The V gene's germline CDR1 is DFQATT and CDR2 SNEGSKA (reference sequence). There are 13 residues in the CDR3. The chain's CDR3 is CSATGHLQEKLFF. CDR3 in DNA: TGCAGTGCCACGGGACATCTGCAGGAAAAACTGTTTTTT.

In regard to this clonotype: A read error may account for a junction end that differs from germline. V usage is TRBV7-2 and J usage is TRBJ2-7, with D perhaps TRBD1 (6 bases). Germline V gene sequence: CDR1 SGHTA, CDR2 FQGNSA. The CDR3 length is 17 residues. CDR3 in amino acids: CASSLGVRQGLTYEQYF. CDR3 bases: TGTGCCAGCAGCTTAGGGGTGCGGCAGGGGCTGACCTACGAGCAGTATTTC.

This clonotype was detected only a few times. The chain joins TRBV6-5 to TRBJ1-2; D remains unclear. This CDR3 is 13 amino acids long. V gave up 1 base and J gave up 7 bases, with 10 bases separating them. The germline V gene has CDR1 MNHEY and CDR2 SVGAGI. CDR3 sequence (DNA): TGTGCCAGCAGTTACTGGGGTCGTGGTGGCTACACCTTC. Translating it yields CASSYWGRGGYTF.

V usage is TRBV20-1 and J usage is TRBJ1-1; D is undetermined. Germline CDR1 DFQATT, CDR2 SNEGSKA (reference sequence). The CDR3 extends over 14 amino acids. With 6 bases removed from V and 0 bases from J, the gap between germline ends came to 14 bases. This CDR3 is CSAPLGLMNTEAFF. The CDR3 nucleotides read TGCAGTGCCCCGCTCGGGCTAATGAACACTGAAGCTTTCTTT.

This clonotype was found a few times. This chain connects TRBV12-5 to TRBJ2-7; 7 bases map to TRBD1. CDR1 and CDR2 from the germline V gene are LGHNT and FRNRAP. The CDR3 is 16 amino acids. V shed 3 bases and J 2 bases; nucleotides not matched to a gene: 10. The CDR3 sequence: CASGFRLRDRPYEQYF. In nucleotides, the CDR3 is TGTGCTAGTGGTTTCCGACTTCGGGACAGACCCTACGAGCAGTACTTC.

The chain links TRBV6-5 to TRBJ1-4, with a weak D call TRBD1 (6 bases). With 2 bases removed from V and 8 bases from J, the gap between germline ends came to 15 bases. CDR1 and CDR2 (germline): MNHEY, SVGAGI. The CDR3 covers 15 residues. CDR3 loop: CASSYVGGAGEKLFF. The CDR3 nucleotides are TGTGCCAGCAGTTACGTTGGGGGCGCCGGGGAAAAACTGTTTTTT.

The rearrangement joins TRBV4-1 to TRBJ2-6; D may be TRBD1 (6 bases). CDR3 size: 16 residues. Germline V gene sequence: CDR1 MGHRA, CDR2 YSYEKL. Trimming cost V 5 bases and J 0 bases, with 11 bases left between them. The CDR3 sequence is CASSWTAFSGANVLTF. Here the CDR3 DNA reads TGCGCCAGCAGCTGGACAGCTTTCTCTGGGGCCAACGTCCTGACTTTC.

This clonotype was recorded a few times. The CDR3: CASSPGFGTGGVEAFF. CDR3 bases: TGCGCCAGCAGCCCTGGTTTTGGGACAGGGGGCGTTGAAGCTTTCTTT. This chain joins TRBV5-1 and TRBJ1-1; 12 positions agree with TRBD1. Germline values: CDR1 SGHRS, CDR2 YFSETQ. The CDR3 sequence is 16 residues long. Trimming at V came to 4 bases and at J to 7 bases, leaving 11 bases not matched to a gene.

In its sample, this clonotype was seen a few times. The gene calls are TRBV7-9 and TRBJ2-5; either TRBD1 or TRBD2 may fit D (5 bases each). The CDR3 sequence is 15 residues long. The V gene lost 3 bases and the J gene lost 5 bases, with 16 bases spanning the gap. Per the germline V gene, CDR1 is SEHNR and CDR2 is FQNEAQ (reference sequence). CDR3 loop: CASSFKTDYWETQYF. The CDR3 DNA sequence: TGTGCCAGCAGCTTTAAGACAGACTACTGGGAGACCCAGTACTTC.

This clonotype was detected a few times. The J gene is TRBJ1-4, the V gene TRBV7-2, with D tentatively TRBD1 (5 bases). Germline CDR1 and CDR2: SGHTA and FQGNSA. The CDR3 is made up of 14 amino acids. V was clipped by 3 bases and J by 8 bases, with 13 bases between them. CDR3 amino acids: CASSFGQGGEKLFF. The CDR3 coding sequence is TGTGCCAGCAGCTTTGGGCAGGGCGGAGAAAAACTGTTTTTT.

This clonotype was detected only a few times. The CDR3, as DNA: TGTGCCAGCAGTGGAATTCGCACGGGGGAGACCCAGTACTTC. This gives the protein CASSGIRTGETQYF. V gene TRBV2 combines with J gene TRBJ2-5; tentatively, D is TRBD2 (5 bases). V was shortened by 4 bases and J by 5 bases, with 14 bases between the two germline ends. The CDR3 spans 14 residues. Looked up from germline, CDR1 is SNHLY and CDR2 is FYNNEI.

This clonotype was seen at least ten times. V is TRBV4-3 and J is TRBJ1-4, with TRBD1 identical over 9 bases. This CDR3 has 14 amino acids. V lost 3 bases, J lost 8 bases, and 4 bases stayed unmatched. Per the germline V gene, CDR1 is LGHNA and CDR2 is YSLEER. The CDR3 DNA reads TGCGCCAGCAGCCACGACAGGGGGAGGGAAAAACTGTTTTTT. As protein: CASSHDRGREKLFF.

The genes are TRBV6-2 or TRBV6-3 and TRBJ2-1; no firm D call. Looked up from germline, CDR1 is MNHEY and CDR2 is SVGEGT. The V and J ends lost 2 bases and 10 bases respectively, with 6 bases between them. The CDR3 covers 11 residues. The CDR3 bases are TGTGCCAGCAGTTACCTGAGCGAGCAGTTCTTC. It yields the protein CASSYLSEQFF.